This T cell receptor beta chain was retrieved from a study of vaccination effects on CD4 cells after COVID-19. At the level of the study: Post-vaccine sampling occurred a median 72 days after the second dose.

Only in-frame clones appear in the TCRdb table, and some are missing; sequencing was by immunoSEQ multiplex PCR. The table lists around 60,000 clones, 73% of them singletons. Germline CDR1 reads MNHEY; CDR2 reads SVGAGI. The CDR3 consists of 15 residues. V was pared by 3 bases and J by 7 bases, with 6 bases of the junction left unmatched. Sequencing in the ViraFEST assay came after antigen-specific CD4+ T cells had been expanded with viral peptide pools, which were used to stimulate PBMC. Cells that had been cultured for less than eleven days were the source of isolated CD4+ T cells. All participants had two doses of either the BNT162b2 or mRNA-1273 vaccine. Note on this clone: What it binds is unknown.

V usage is TRBV6-5 and J usage is TRBJ2-2; 9 bases are a match to TRBD2. This TCR derives from a human donor who received a COVID-19 vaccine. Sample: CD4+ T cells from PBMCs cultured with HCoV-229E spike peptides, taken after COVID-19 vaccination. CDR3 protein: CASSYNSGGDGELFF. In nucleotides, the CDR3 is TGTGCCAGCAGTTATAATAGCGGGGGCGACGGGGAGCTGTTTTTT.